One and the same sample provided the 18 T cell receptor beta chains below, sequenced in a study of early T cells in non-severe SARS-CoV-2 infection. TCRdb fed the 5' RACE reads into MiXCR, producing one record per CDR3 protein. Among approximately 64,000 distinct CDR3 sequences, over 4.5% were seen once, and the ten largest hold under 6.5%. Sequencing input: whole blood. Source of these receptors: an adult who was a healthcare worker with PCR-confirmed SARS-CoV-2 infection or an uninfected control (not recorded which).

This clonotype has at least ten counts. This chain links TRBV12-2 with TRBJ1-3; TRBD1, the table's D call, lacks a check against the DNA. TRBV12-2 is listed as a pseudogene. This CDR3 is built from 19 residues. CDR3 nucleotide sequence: TGTGCAAGTCGCTTAGTTTGGTCGGACCGGGGGACGGTGGGAAACACCATATATTTT. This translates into CASRLVWSDRGTVGNTIYF.

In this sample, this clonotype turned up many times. The CDR3 DNA sequence: TGCGCCAGCAGCACCGATCTTTCACAGTCAGCCGGGGGTGAAAAACTGTTTTTT. It codes for CASSTDLSQSAGGEKLFF. The chain has TRBV5-1 and TRBJ1-4, with D perhaps matching TRBD1 (5 bases). The CDR3 covers 18 residues. Germline loops: CDR1 SGHRS, CDR2 YFSETQ. The germline V and J ends were trimmed by 4 bases and 7 bases, with 26 bases remaining between them.

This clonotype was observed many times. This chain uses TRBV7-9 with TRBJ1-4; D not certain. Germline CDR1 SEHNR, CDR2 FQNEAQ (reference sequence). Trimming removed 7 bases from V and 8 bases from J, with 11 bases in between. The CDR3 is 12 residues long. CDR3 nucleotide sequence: TGTGCCAGCAACCCTGGTGGCGAAAAACTGTTTTTT. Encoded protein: CASNPGGEKLFF.

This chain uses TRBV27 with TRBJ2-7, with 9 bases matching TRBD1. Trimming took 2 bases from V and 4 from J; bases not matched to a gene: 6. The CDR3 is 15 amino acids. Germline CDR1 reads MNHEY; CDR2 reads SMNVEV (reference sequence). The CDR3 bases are TGTGCCAGCAGTTTACACAGGGACAGGGAGTACGAGCAGTACTTC. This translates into CASSLHRDREYEQYF.

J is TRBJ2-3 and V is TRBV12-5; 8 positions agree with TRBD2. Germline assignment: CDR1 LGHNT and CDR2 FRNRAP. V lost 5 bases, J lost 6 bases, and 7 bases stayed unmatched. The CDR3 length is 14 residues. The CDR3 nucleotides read TGTGCTAGTGGTAGCGGGGGAACATCCGATACGCAGTATTTT. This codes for CASGSGGTSDTQYF.

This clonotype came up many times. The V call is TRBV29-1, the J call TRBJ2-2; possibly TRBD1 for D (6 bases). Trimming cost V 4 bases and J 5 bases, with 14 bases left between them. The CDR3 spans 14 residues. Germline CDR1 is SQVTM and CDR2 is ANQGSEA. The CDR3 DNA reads TGCAGCGTTGCTGGGGGCGGCTATACCGGGGAGCTGTTTTTT. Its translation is CSVAGGGYTGELFF.

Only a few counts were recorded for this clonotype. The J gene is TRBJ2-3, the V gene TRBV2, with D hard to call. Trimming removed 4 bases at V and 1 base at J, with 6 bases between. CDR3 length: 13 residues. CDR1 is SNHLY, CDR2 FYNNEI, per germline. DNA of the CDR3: TGTGCCAGCAGTGGCCTACGCACAGATACGCAGTATTTT. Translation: CASSGLRTDTQYF.

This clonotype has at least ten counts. The CDR3 reads CASSSWRGYEQYF. In nucleotides, the CDR3 is TGTGCCAGCAGCTCCTGGCGGGGGTACGAGCAGTACTTC. This chain uses TRBV7-2 with TRBJ2-7; the match to TRBD2 covers 7 bases. The germline V gene has CDR1 SGHTA and CDR2 FQGNSA. This CDR3 has 13 residues. V gave up 4 bases and J gave up 4 bases; unmatched junction bases: 4.

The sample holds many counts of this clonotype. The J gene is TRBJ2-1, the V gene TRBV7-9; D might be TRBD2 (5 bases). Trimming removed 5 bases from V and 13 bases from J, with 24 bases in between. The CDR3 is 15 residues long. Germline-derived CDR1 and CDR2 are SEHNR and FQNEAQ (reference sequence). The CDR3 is CASSQKDSPAGSQFF. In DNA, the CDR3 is TGTGCCAGCAGCCAAAAAGATTCCCCTGCGGGTTCACAGTTCTTC.

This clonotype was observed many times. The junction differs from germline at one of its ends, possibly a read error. In DNA, the CDR3 is TGCAGCGCTATTGAGTCCGGAAACATTCAGTACTTC. Translated: CSAIESGNIQYF. J is TRBJ2-4 and V is TRBV20-1; D call uncertain. The CDR3 spans 12 residues. Per the germline V gene, CDR1 is DFQATT and CDR2 is SNEGSKA (reference sequence).

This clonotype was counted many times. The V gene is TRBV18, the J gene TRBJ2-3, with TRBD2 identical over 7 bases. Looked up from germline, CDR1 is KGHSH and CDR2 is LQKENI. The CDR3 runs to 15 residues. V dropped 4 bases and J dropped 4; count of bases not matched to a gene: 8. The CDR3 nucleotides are TGTGCCAGCTCACTCGGGGCTAGCGGATCAGATACGCAGTATTTT. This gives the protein CASSLGASGSDTQYF.

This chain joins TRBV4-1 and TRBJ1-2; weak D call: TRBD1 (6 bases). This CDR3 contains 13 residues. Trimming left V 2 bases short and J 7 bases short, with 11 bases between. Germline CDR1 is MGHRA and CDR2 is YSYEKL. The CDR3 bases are TGCGCCAGCAGCCAATCTATGGGGGCTGGCTACACCTTC. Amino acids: CASSQSMGAGYTF.

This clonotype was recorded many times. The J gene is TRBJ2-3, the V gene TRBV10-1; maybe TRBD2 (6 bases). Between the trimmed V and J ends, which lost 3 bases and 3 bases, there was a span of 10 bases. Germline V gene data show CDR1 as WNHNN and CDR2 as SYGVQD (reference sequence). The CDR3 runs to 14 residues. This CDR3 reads CASSDRGRTDTQYF. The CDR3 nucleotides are TGCGCCAGCAGTGACCGGGGGAGGACAGATACGCAGTATTTT.

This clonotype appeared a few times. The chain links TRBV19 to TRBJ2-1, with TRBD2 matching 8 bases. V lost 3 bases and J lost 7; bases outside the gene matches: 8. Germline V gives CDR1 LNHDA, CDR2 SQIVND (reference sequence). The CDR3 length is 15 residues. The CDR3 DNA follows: TGTGCCAGTAGTATGGTAGCGGGAAGGGGGAATGAGCAGTTCTTC. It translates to CASSMVAGRGNEQFF.

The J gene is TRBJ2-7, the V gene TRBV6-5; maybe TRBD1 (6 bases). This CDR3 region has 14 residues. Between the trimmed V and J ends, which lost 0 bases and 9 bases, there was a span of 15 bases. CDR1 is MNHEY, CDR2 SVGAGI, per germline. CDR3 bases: TGTGCCAGCAGTTACTCGAGGGGACATGACGGGCAGTACTTC. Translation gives CASSYSRGHDGQYF.

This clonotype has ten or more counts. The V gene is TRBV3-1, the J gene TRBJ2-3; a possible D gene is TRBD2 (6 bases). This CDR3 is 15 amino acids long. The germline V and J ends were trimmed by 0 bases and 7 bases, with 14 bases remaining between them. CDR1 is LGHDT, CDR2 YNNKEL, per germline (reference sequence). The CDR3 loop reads CASSQDQRVGNTQYF. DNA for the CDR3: TGTGCCAGCAGCCAAGACCAGCGGGTCGGAAATACGCAGTATTTT.

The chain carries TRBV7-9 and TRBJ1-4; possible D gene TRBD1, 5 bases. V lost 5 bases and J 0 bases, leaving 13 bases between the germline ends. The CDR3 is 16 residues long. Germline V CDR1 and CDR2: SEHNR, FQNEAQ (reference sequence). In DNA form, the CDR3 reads TGTGCCAGCAGCGGCCACGGGACTTCAACTAATGAAAAACTGTTTTTT. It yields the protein CASSGHGTSTNEKLFF.

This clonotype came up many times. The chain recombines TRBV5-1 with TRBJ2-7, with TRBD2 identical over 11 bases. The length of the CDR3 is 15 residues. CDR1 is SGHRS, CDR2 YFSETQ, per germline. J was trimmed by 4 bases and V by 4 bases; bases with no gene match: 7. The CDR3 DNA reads TGCGCCAGCAGCCCCGGGACTAGCGGACTATACGAGCAGTACTTC. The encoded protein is CASSPGTSGLYEQYF.